The clone carrying this T cell receptor (beta chain) was found a few times. Its antigen is unknown. The source of the sample is a study of T cell repertoires in cytomegalovirus infection. Study-level background: Public TCR beta signatures were indicative of both CMV infection and a matching HLA type.

TCRdb re-derived calls from the reads in MiXCR, one entry per CDR3 protein. Of 150,000 or so distinct CDR3 sequences listed, roughly a quarter are singletons. Study findings and constraints: It was HLA-C-restricted CMV-specific TCR beta clonotypes that dominated the response ex vivo.

Germline CDR1 is LGHNA and CDR2 is YSLEER. Trimming stripped 1 base from V and 7 bases from J, with 14 bases between. The CDR3 has 16 amino acids. Sequencing was performed on PBMCs. The genes are TRBV4-3 and TRBJ1-6, with D possibly being TRBD1 (6 bases). The sequence was obtained from a human donor in good health (CMV status not recorded). Some clones in this sample may be carry-over from other donors' samples. The CDR3 coding sequence is TGCGCCAGCAGCCAAGGGGGGGGGACAAGAAATTCACCCCTCCACTTT. As protein: CASSQGGGTRNSPLHF.